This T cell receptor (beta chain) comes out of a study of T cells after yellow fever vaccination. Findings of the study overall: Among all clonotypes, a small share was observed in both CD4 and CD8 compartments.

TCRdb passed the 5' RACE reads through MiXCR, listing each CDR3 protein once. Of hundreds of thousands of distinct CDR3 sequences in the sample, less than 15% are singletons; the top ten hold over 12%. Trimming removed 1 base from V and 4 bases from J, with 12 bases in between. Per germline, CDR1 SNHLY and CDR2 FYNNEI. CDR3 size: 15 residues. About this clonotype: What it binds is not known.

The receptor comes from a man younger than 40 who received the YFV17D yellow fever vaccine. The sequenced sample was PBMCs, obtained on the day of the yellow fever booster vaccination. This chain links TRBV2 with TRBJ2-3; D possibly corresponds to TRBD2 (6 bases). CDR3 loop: CASSEDREPSDTQYF. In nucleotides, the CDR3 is TGTGCCAGCAGTGAAGATCGGGAGCCGTCAGATACGCAGTATTTT. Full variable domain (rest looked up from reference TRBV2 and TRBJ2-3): EPEVTQTPSHQVTQMGQEVILRCVPISNHLYFYWYRQILGQKVEFLVSFYNNEISEKSEIFDDQFSVERPDGSNFTLKIRSTKLEDSAMYFCASSEDREPSDTQYFGPGTRLTVL.